The sequence of this T cell receptor beta chain was determined in a study of T-cell memory formation after mild COVID-19. Study in general: The TCR clusters were mostly specific to one donor. Whole-study results and caveats: That cross-reactive memory joined was suggested by some responding clones appearing in pre-infection memory. What remained unconfirmed was the SARS-CoV-2 specificity of second-wave clones peaking on day 37. Among contracting clones, CD4+ were mainly CM/EM and CD8+ enriched in EMRA.

MiXCR, run by TCRdb on the 5' RACE reads, gives a single entry per CDR3 protein. The data hold a few hundred thousand distinct CDR3 sequences, with around 28% observed a single time. V lost 6 bases and J 3 bases, leaving 16 bases between the germline ends. Germline lookup yields CDR1 MNHEY and CDR2 SVGAGI. The CDR3 is 15 residues long. Of note for this clonotype: Its matching antigen is unknown.

V gene TRBV6-5 combines with J gene TRBJ2-3, with a weak D call TRBD2 (5 bases). This receptor was obtained from an adult woman who had mild COVID-19 (a few samples of this study predate the infection). Cell type and time point are not known. Input material: PBMCs or a T cell subset sorted from them (not recorded which). CDR3 DNA sequence: TGTGCCAGCAGCGTCGGGATATATGGGACAGATACGCAGTATTTT. Protein: CASSVGIYGTDTQYF.